Shown below are 20 T cell receptor beta chains from a single sample sequenced in a study of shared clonotypes between healthy human individuals. Cells designated naive CD8 were CD45RO-negative and were positively selected for CCR7, with terminally differentiated effector memory CD45RA+ cells excluded. Method: immunoSEQ multiplex PCR; TCRdb's copy keeps in-frame clones and lacks some. The sample has around 2,000,000 clones; about 93% are singletons. What was sequenced was naive CD8+ T cells from PBMCs. All receptors come from a man between 18 and 29 years old in good health. Some clones in this sample may be carry-over from other donors' samples.

The V call is TRBV11-3, the J call TRBJ2-5; 8 bases are a match to TRBD1. CDR3 length: 16 residues. The V gene's germline CDR1 is SGHNT and CDR2 YENEEA. V was pared by 4 bases and J by 3 bases, with 10 bases of the junction left unmatched. The CDR3: CASSSREGTGKETQYF. CDR3 sequence (DNA): TGTGCCAGCAGCTCCAGAGAGGGGACAGGCAAAGAGACCCAGTACTTC.

This clone appeared once. The sample holds other DNA sequences that translate to the same CDR3. This chain links TRBV7-8 with TRBJ2-1; weak D call: TRBD2 (7 bases). With 1 base removed from V and 4 bases from J, the gap between germline ends came to 11 bases. This CDR3 spans 15 amino acids. Looked up from germline, CDR1 is SGHVS and CDR2 is FQNEAQ. The CDR3 reads CASSLGGGSYNEQFF. The CDR3 nucleotides are TGTGCCAGCAGCTTAGGGGGGGGCAGTTACAATGAGCAGTTCTTC.

This clone was counted only a few times. J is TRBJ1-1 and V is TRBV7-9; D might be TRBD1 (5 bases). The germline V gene has CDR1 SEHNR and CDR2 FQNEAQ (reference sequence). The CDR3 totals 12 residues. CDR3 in DNA: TGTGCAGGACAAGCTCTGGGTACTGAAGCTTTCTTT. Translating gives CAGQALGTEAFF.

This chain uses TRBV6-6 with TRBJ1-4, with unresolved D. This CDR3 has 15 residues. V lost 0 bases, J lost 6 bases, and 11 bases lay in between. Germline V lookup: CDR1 MNHNY, CDR2 SVGAGI (reference sequence). This CDR3 reads CASSYSVGGDEKLFF. Here the CDR3 DNA reads TGTGCCAGCAGTTACTCCGTGGGCGGCGATGAAAAACTGTTTTTT.

The chain joins TRBV15 to TRBJ2-2; tentatively, D is TRBD2 (6 bases). Germline V gene data show CDR1 as LNHNV and CDR2 as YYDKDF (reference sequence). This CDR3 contains 16 residues. Trimming pared 3 bases from V and 1 base from J, leaving 12 bases between. CDR3 sequence reads: CATSRDGGGNTGELFF. DNA for the CDR3: TGTGCCACCAGCAGGGATGGGGGAGGGAACACCGGGGAGCTGTTTTTT.

For this clone: The junction shows a germline mismatch at one end, possibly a read error. V and J are TRBV27 and TRBJ2-5, with unresolved D. The CDR3 has 14 residues. Germline V gene lookup returns CDR1 MNHEY and CDR2 SMNVEV (reference sequence). CDR3 amino acids: CASGPLVLGETQYF. For the CDR3, the DNA is TGTGCCAGCGGCCCGTTGGTCCTAGGAGAGACCCAATACTTC.

The chain is built from TRBV15 and TRBJ2-1; D tentatively fits TRBD1 or TRBD2 (6 bases each). CDR3 size: 16 residues. The V end was cut by 0 bases, the J end by 3 bases, with 12 bases between. Germline V gene data show CDR1 as LNHNV and CDR2 as YYDKDF (reference sequence). The CDR3 region is CATSRERGDFYNEQFF. CDR3 coding DNA: TGTGCCACCAGCAGAGAGAGGGGGGATTTCTACAATGAGCAGTTCTTC. Full variable domain (remainder filled in from reference TRBV15 and TRBJ2-1): DAMVIQNPRYQVTQFGKPVTLSCSQTLNHNVMYWYQQKSSQAPKLLFHYYDKDFNNEADTPDNFQSRRPNTSFCFLDIRSPGLGDTAMYLCATSRERGDFYNEQFFGPGTRLTVL.

CDR3 region: CASSEERPSSYEQYF. CDR3 coding DNA: TGTGCCAGCAGTGAAGAGCGACCAAGCTCCTACGAGCAGTACTTC. The gene calls are TRBV2 and TRBJ2-7, with no clear D. This CDR3 is built from 15 residues. V shed 1 base and J shed 0 bases, with 10 bases lying between them. The germline gives CDR1 SNHLY, CDR2 FYNNEI. Full variable domain (remainder filled in from reference TRBV2 and TRBJ2-7): EPEVTQTPSHQVTQMGQEVILRCVPISNHLYFYWYRQILGQKVEFLVSFYNNEISEKSEIFDDQFSVERPDGSNFTLKIRSTKLEDSAMYFCASSEERPSSYEQYFGPGTRLTVT.

The chain has TRBV13 and TRBJ2-3; tentatively, D is TRBD1 (6 bases). V shed 7 bases and J shed 1 base, with 15 bases lying between them. The length of the CDR3 is 15 residues. Looked up from germline, CDR1 is PRHDT and CDR2 is FYEKMQ (reference sequence). The CDR3 nucleotides read TGTGCCAGCAACATCCAGGGGATCGGCACAGATACGCAGTATTTT. Its translation: CASNIQGIGTDTQYF.

The genes are TRBV6-4 and TRBJ2-1, with 7 bases matching TRBD2. Germline lookup yields CDR1 MRHNA and CDR2 SNTAGT. The V and J ends lost 5 bases and 2 bases, in that order; junction bases with no gene match: 6. The CDR3 is 15 amino acids. CDR3 protein: CASSPAGAPYNEQFF. CDR3 DNA: TGTGCCAGCAGTCCCGCGGGAGCCCCCTACAATGAGCAGTTCTTC.

The chain employs TRBV28 and TRBJ2-2; TRBD1 agrees at 8 bases. Germline loops: CDR1 MDHEN, CDR2 SYDVKM. J gave up 8 bases and V 8 bases, and 16 bases lay outside the gene matches. The CDR3 runs to 16 residues. CDR3 nucleotides: TGTGCCAGCCGCCCCAGACAGGGGACTTCAACGGGGGAGCTGTTTTTT. It yields the protein CASRPRQGTSTGELFF.

The chain joins TRBV13 to TRBJ1-4; 11 bases align to TRBD1. The CDR3 consists of 15 residues. V shed 2 bases, J shed 8 bases, and the junction held 4 bases outside the gene matches. Germline lookup yields CDR1 PRHDT and CDR2 FYEKMQ (reference sequence). The CDR3 DNA reads TGTGCCAGCAGCTTATTGGACAGGGGGCACGAAAAACTGTTTTTT. Translated, it gives CASSLLDRGHEKLFF. Complete variable domain (other parts from reference TRBV13 and TRBJ1-4): AAGVIQSPRHLIKEKRETATLKCYPIPRHDTVYWYQQGPGQDPQFLISFYEKMQSDKGSIPDRFSAQQFSDYHSELNMSSLELGDSALYFCASSLLDRGHEKLFFGSGTQLSVL.

With regard to this clone: The same CDR3 is also encoded by other DNA sequences in this sample. The J gene is TRBJ2-1, the V gene TRBV7-2, with a weak D call TRBD2 (6 bases). CDR3 size: 14 residues. Germline values: CDR1 SGHTA, CDR2 FQGNSA. Trimming removed 1 base from V and 3 bases from J, with 7 bases in between. Here the CDR3 reads CASSLGGDYNEQFF. CDR3 bases: TGTGCCAGCAGCTTAGGGGGGGACTACAATGAGCAGTTCTTC.

The chain employs TRBV2 and TRBJ1-2; 8 nucleotides line up with TRBD1. CDR1 is SNHLY, CDR2 FYNNEI, per germline. V trimming: 3 bases; J trimming: 4 bases; junction bases outside the gene matches: 7. This CDR3 spans 15 amino acids. This CDR3 reads CASSEGTGLAYGYTF. The DNA of the CDR3 is TGTGCCAGCAGTGAGGGGACAGGCCTGGCCTATGGCTACACCTTC. The full variable domain, rest sourced from reference TRBV2 and TRBJ1-2, is EPEVTQTPSHQVTQMGQEVILRCVPISNHLYFYWYRQILGQKVEFLVSFYNNEISEKSEIFDDQFSVERPDGSNFTLKIRSTKLEDSAMYFCASSEGTGLAYGYTFGSGTRLTVV.

This chain connects TRBV27 to TRBJ2-1; 7 bases line up with TRBD1. The V and J ends lost 0 bases and 9 bases, in that order; junction bases with no gene match: 8. CDR3 length: 15 residues. Per germline, CDR1 MNHEY and CDR2 SMNVEV (reference sequence). This CDR3 is CASSLSRGTDFEQFF. In DNA form, the CDR3 reads TGTGCCAGCAGTTTATCGAGGGGGACAGATTTTGAGCAGTTCTTC.

V and J are TRBV11-2 and TRBJ2-3; the match to TRBD2 covers 9 bases. Germline V lookup: CDR1 SGHAT, CDR2 FQNNGV. With V trimmed by 5 bases and J by 4 bases, 10 bases remained unmatched. This CDR3 contains 16 residues. CDR3 DNA sequence: TGTGCCAGCAGCGGGCGCGGGAGGGCGGGGGCAGATACGCAGTATTTT. Amino acids: CASSGRGRAGADTQYF.

The chain links TRBV14 to TRBJ2-2; D is undetermined. Germline values: CDR1 SGHDN, CDR2 FVKESK. The V end was cut by 6 bases, the J end by 12 bases, with 23 bases between. This CDR3 is 15 amino acids long. The CDR3 loop is CASSPRTGLEVKLFF. The CDR3 DNA sequence: TGTGCCAGCAGTCCTCGGACCGGGCTAGAGGTGAAGCTGTTTTTT. Complete variable domain (other parts from reference TRBV14 and TRBJ2-2): EAGVTQFPSHSVIEKGQTVTLRCDPISGHDNLYWYRRVMGKEIKFLLHFVKESKQDESGMPNNRFLAERTGGTYSTLKVQPAELEDSGVYFCASSPRTGLEVKLFFGEGSRLTVL.

This chain uses TRBV6-6 with TRBJ1-1; no definite D call. The CDR3 covers 13 residues. Germline-derived CDR1 and CDR2 are MNHNY and SVGAGI (reference sequence). V gave up 0 bases and J gave up 7 bases, with 9 bases separating them. The CDR3 DNA sequence: TGTGCCAGCAGTTACTCTCCCGCCCTTGAAGCTTTCTTT. Translating it yields CASSYSPALEAFF.

The chain uses TRBV7-8 and TRBJ2-7; no definite D call. Germline-derived CDR1 and CDR2 are SGHVS and FQNEAQ. Trimming cost V 8 bases and J 2 bases, with 13 bases left between them. The CDR3 extends over 13 amino acids. CDR3 nucleotides: TGTGCCAGCGTCGAGGACGGAGCCTACGAGCAGTACTTC. Translating it yields CASVEDGAYEQYF. Full variable domain (remainder filled in from reference TRBV7-8 and TRBJ2-7): GAGVSQSPRYKVAKRGQDVALRCDPISGHVSLFWYQQALGQGPEFLTYFQNEAQLDKSGLPSDRFFAERPEGSVSTLKIQRTQQEDSAVYLCASVEDGAYEQYFGPGTRLTVT.

The V gene is TRBV4-2, the J gene TRBJ1-1, with D possibly matching TRBD1 (5 bases). There are 12 residues in the CDR3. The V gene's germline CDR1 is LGHNA and CDR2 YNFKEQ. V lost 6 bases, J lost 3 bases, and 8 bases lay in between. The CDR3 is CASRGEDTEAFF. The CDR3 DNA follows: TGTGCCAGCAGGGGGGAGGACACTGAAGCTTTCTTT.